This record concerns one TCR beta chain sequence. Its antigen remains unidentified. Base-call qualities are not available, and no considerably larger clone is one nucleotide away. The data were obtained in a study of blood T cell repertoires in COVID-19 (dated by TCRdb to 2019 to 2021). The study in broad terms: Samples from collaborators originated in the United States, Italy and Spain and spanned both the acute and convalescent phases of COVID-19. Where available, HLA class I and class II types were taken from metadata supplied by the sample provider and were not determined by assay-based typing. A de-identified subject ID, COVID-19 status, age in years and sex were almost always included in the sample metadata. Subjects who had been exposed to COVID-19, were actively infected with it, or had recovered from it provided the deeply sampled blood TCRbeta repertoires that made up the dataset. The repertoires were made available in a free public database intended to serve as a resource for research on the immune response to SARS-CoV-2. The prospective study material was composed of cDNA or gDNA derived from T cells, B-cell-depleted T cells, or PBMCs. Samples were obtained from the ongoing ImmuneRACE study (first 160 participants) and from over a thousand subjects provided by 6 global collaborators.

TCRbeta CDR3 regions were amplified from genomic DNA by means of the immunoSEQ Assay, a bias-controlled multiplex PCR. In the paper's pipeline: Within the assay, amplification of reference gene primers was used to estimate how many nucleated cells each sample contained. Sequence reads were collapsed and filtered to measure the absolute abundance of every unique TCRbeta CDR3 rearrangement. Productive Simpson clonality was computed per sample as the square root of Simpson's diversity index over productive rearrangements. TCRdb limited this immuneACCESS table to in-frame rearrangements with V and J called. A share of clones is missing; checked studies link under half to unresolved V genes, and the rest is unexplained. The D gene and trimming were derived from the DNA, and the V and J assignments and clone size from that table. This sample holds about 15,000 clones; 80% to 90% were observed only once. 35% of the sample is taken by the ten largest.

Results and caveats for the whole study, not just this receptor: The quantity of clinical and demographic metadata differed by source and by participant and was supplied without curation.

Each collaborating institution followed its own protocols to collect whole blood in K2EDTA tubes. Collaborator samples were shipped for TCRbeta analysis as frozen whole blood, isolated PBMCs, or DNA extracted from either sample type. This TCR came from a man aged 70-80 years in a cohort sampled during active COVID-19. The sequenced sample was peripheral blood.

The sequenced DNA is TGTGCCAGCAGCTGGGGAGGGGAACGGGGCTCTGCTAACTATGGCTACACCTTC. Translated, this gives CASSWGGERGSANYGYTF. Recombination linked TRBV28 to TRBJ1-2; the D gene is possibly TRBD1, with 5 bases matching. Reading from cysteine to phenylalanine, the CDR3 counts 18 amino acids. The retained sequence is limited to the CDR3, 54 bases, with the frame set at the first base. From a lookup of the germline V gene, CDR1 and CDR2 are MDHEN and SYDVKM. V is cut by 6 bases and J by 0 bases, and the space between the germline ends is 23 bases.